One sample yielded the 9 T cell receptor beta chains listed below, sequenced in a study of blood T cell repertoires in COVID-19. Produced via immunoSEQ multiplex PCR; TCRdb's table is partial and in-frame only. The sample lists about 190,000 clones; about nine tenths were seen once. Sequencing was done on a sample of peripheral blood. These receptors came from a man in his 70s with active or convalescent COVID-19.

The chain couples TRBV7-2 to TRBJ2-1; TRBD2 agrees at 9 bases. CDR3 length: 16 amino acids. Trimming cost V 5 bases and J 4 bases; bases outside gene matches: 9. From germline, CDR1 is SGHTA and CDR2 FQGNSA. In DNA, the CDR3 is TGTGCCAGCAGCGTCCATAGCGGGAGTGGTTACAATGAGCAGTTCTTC. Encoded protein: CASSVHSGSGYNEQFF.

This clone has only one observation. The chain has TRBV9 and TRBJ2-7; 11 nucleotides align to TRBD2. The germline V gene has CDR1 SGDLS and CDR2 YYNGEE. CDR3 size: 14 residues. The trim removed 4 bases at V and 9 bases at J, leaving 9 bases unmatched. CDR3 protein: CASSPGTSGRSQYF. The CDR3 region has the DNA TGTGCCAGCAGCCCAGGGACTAGCGGAAGATCGCAGTACTTC.

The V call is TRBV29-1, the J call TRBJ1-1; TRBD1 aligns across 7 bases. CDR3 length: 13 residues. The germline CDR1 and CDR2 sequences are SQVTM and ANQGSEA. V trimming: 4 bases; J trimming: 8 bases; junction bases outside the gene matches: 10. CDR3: CSVGTTGRTEAFF. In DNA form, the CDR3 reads TGCAGCGTTGGGACGACAGGGAGAACCGAAGCTTTCTTT.

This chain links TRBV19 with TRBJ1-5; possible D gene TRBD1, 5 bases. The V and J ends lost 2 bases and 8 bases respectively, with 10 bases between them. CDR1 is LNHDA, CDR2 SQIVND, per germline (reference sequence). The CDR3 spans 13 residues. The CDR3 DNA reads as TGTGCCAGTAGTATAAGGGGCAGGGAGCCCCAGCATTTT. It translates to CASSIRGREPQHF.

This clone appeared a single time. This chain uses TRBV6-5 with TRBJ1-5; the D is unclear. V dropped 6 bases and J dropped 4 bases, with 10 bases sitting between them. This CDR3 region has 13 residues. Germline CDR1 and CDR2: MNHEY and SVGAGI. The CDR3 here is CASRVAGNQPQHF. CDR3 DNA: TGTGCCAGCAGGGTAGCGGGTAATCAGCCCCAGCATTTT.

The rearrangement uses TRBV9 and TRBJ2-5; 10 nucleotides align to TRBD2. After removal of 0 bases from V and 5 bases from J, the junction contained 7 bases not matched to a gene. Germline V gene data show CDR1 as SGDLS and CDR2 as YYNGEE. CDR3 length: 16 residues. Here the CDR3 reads CASSVGGAGGLETQYF. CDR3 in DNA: TGTGCCAGCAGCGTAGGAGGAGCGGGGGGGCTTGAGACCCAGTACTTC.

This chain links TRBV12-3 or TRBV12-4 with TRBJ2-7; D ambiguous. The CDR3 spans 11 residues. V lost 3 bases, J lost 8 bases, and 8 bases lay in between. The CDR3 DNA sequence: TGTGCCAGCAGTTTTGGCTTGCAGCAGTACTTC. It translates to CASSFGLQQYF.

This CDR3 reads CASSPPDRGTEAFF. In nucleotides, the CDR3 is TGTGCCAGCAGCCCACCGGACAGGGGAACTGAAGCTTTCTTT. The chain joins TRBV6-6 to TRBJ1-1; 9 positions match TRBD1. CDR3 size: 14 residues. CDR1 is MNHNY, CDR2 SVGAGI, per germline (reference sequence). J lost 5 bases, V lost 6 bases, and 7 bases had no gene match.

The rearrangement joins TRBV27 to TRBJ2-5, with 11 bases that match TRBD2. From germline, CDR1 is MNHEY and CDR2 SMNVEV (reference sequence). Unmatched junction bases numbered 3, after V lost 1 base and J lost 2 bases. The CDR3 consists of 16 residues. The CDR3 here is CASSLLPSGGQETQYF. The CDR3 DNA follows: TGTGCCAGCAGTTTATTGCCTAGCGGGGGGCAAGAGACCCAGTACTTC.